The 32 T cell receptor beta chains in this list originate from one sample, sequenced in a study of identical twins. TCRdb used MiXCR to reprocess the 5' RACE reads, holding one entry per CDR3 protein. The data contain 310,000 or so distinct CDR3 sequences, 9.5% of them singletons. The same data also contributed to another study, on yellow fever vaccine responses in identical twins.

The specimen sequenced was CD8+ T cells sorted from blood. The receptors were gathered from a woman aged 18-29 years in good health.

This clonotype was observed a handful of times. This sequence joins TRBV29-1 and TRBJ2-7, with 9 positions matching TRBD1. After removal of 1 base from V and 3 bases from J, the junction contained 1 base not matched to a gene. The CDR3 covers 13 residues. Germline CDR1 is SQVTM and CDR2 is ANQGSEA. In DNA form, the CDR3 reads TGCAGCGTTGAAGGGGGACAGGGCTACGAGCAGTACTTC. It encodes CSVEGGQGYEQYF.

There are many counts of this clonotype. This sequence joins TRBV7-9 and TRBJ2-7; TRBD1 matches 8 bases. The germline gives CDR1 SEHNR, CDR2 FQNEAQ (reference sequence). The trim removed 2 bases at V and 3 bases at J, leaving 6 bases unmatched. The CDR3 sequence is 15 residues long. The CDR3 loop is CASSLQGQEFYEQYF. For the CDR3, the DNA is TGTGCCAGCAGCTTACAGGGACAGGAGTTCTACGAGCAGTACTTC.

This clonotype was seen a handful of times. V usage is TRBV20-1 and J usage is TRBJ2-2, with D perhaps TRBD1 (6 bases). V shed 2 bases and J shed 3 bases, with 13 bases lying between them. CDR1 is DFQATT, CDR2 SNEGSKA, per germline (reference sequence). The CDR3 has 15 residues. The CDR3 region is CSARKTGRDTGELFF. The CDR3 DNA sequence: TGCAGTGCTAGAAAGACAGGAAGGGACACCGGGGAGCTGTTTTTT.

This clonotype was seen ten or more times. V gene TRBV12-3 or TRBV12-4 combines with J gene TRBJ2-3, with unresolved D. The CDR3 loop spans 12 amino acids. Trimming removed 3 bases at V and 5 bases at J, with 6 bases between. The CDR3 spells CASSFLRDTQYF. The CDR3 coding sequence is TGTGCCAGCAGTTTCTTGAGAGATACGCAGTATTTT.

There are a few counts of this clonotype. This rearrangement joins TRBV10-3 to TRBJ2-7, with no clear D. V was cut by 0 bases and J by 5 bases, with 11 bases left in between. The CDR3 spans 14 residues. CDR1 ENHRY and CDR2 SYGVKD come from the germline V gene. CDR3 loop: CAISESELRDEQYF. In DNA form, the CDR3 reads TGTGCCATCAGTGAGTCGGAACTACGAGACGAGCAGTACTTC.

This chain connects TRBV20-1 to TRBJ2-7; possibly TRBD2 for D (6 bases). Trimming left V 7 bases short and J 3 bases short, with 28 bases between. CDR3 length: 17 amino acids. Germline-derived CDR1 and CDR2 are DFQATT and SNEGSKA (reference sequence). The CDR3 sequence: CSGQGPLSRERFYEQYF. CDR3 in DNA: TGCAGTGGTCAAGGGCCCCTGTCGCGGGAAAGGTTCTACGAGCAGTACTTC.

The CDR3 loop is CASSNRDSTYNEQFF. The CDR3 nucleotides read TGTGCCAGCAGCAACCGGGACAGTACCTACAATGAGCAGTTCTTC. The chain uses TRBV11-2 and TRBJ2-1; 7 nucleotides line up with TRBD1. The CDR3 has 15 residues. The J segment lost 2 bases and the V segment lost 5 bases, leaving 6 bases of the junction unmatched. The germline CDR1 and CDR2 sequences are SGHAT and FQNNGV.

This clonotype showed up just a few times. V usage is TRBV5-1 and J usage is TRBJ2-5, with D perhaps TRBD2 (5 bases). Germline CDR1 SGHRS, CDR2 YFSETQ. The CDR3 covers 15 residues. Trimming stripped 1 base from V and 9 bases from J, with 19 bases between. CDR3 sequence reads: CASSLPGSTKVAQYF. The CDR3 DNA reads as TGCGCCAGCAGCTTGCCGGGGTCTACCAAGGTGGCCCAGTACTTC.

This clonotype was picked up many times. The genes are TRBV7-2 and TRBJ2-7; D not resolved. The germline V gene encodes CDR1 SGHTA and CDR2 FQGNSA. The V gene lost 1 base and the J gene lost 2 bases, with 9 bases spanning the gap. This CDR3 spans 14 amino acids. CDR3 sequence reads: CASSLGDIAYEQYF. The CDR3, as DNA: TGTGCCAGCAGCTTAGGAGACATAGCCTACGAGCAGTACTTC. Full variable domain (rest looked up from reference TRBV7-2 and TRBJ2-7): GAGVSQSPSNKVTEKGKDVELRCDPISGHTALYWYRQSLGQGLEFLIYFQGNSAPDKSGLPSDRFSAERTGGSVSTLTIQRTQQEDSAVYLCASSLGDIAYEQYFGPGTRLTVT.

The CDR3 sequence is CASSSDNPGASGSYEQYF. The CDR3 nucleotides read TGTGCCAGCAGCTCGGACAACCCTGGGGCTAGCGGCTCCTACGAGCAGTACTTC. The gene calls are TRBV13 and TRBJ2-7, with 7 bases aligning to TRBD2. CDR3 length equals 18 residues. J gave up 0 bases and V 4 bases, and 15 bases lay outside the gene matches. The germline V gene encodes CDR1 PRHDT and CDR2 FYEKMQ (reference sequence). The whole variable domain, filled in from reference TRBV13 and TRBJ2-7, reads AAGVIQSPRHLIKEKRETATLKCYPIPRHDTVYWYQQGPGQDPQFLISFYEKMQSDKGSIPDRFSAQQFSDYHSELNMSSLELGDSALYFCASSSDNPGASGSYEQYFGPGTRLTVT.

This clonotype was counted only a few times. The V call is TRBV7-2, the J call TRBJ1-1, with D perhaps matching TRBD1 (5 bases). Trimming removed 2 bases from V and 4 bases from J, with 8 bases in between. The V gene's germline CDR1 is SGHTA and CDR2 FQGNSA. CDR3 length: 13 amino acids. CDR3 region: CASSLSRVTEAFF. CDR3 sequence (DNA): TGTGCCAGCAGCTTATCCAGGGTCACTGAAGCTTTCTTT.

The sample holds a few counts of this clonotype. The rearrangement uses TRBV11-2 and TRBJ2-7; 11 bases agree with TRBD1. CDR1 SGHAT and CDR2 FQNNGV come from the germline V gene. The trim removed 5 bases at V and 7 bases at J, leaving 10 bases unmatched. The CDR3 is 15 amino acids. The CDR3 loop reads CASSPWDRGFMEQYF. CDR3 nucleotides: TGTGCCAGCAGCCCATGGGACAGGGGGTTCATGGAGCAGTACTTC.

This clonotype was found a few times. The chain uses TRBV29-1 and TRBJ1-1; TRBD1 might be the D (5 bases). The V gene's germline CDR1 is SQVTM and CDR2 ANQGSEA. Trimming removed 8 bases from V and 7 bases from J, with 17 bases in between. This CDR3 contains 12 residues. This chain's CDR3 is CSSLGGGIEAFF. CDR3 coding DNA: TGCAGCTCCCTGGGTGGGGGTATTGAAGCTTTCTTT.

The DNA for the CDR3 is TGTGCCAGCAGTTACGTGTTTGGACTCACAGATACGCAGTATTTT. Translating it yields CASSYVFGLTDTQYF. J is TRBJ2-3 and V is TRBV6-5; TRBD2 might be the D (5 bases). The germline V gene encodes CDR1 MNHEY and CDR2 SVGAGI. V was pared by 2 bases and J by 2 bases, with 11 bases between. This CDR3 has 15 residues.

The sample holds many counts of this clonotype. The gene calls are TRBV11-2 and TRBJ1-1; D is undetermined. Looked up from germline, CDR1 is SGHAT and CDR2 is FQNNGV. V was cut by 5 bases and J by 5 bases, with 15 bases left in between. This CDR3 is built from 14 residues. The chain's CDR3 is CASSPVAYRTEAFF. The CDR3 DNA reads TGTGCCAGCAGCCCCGTCGCTTATCGGACTGAAGCTTTCTTT.

There are many counts of this clonotype. The chain recombines TRBV29-1 with TRBJ2-1; D is possibly TRBD1 or TRBD2 (5 bases each). The V end lost 7 bases, the J end lost 2 bases, and 15 bases lay between the germline ends. The CDR3 has 14 amino acids. The germline CDR1 and CDR2 sequences are SQVTM and ANQGSEA. In nucleotides, the CDR3 is TGCAGCGCTCGGTTGGGGGTACCCTACAATGAGCAGTTCTTC. Its protein is CSARLGVPYNEQFF.

The chain joins TRBV7-9 to TRBJ2-4, with TRBD1 matching 9 bases. V trimming: 3 bases; J trimming: 5 bases; junction bases outside the gene matches: 8. The CDR3 covers 16 residues. The germline V gene has CDR1 SEHNR and CDR2 FQNEAQ (reference sequence). The CDR3: CASSFSDRGFENIQYF. CDR3 coding DNA: TGTGCCAGCAGCTTCTCCGACAGGGGGTTTGAAAACATTCAGTACTTC.

The V gene is TRBV7-3, the J gene TRBJ2-1; 9 positions match TRBD2. The CDR3 spans 15 residues. The germline V gene encodes CDR1 SGHTA and CDR2 FQGTGA. Germline trimming cut 2 bases from V and 3 bases from J; bases unmatched to any gene: 2. The DNA of the CDR3 is TGTGCCAGCAGCTTAGCAGCGGGGGGCTACAATGAGCAGTTCTTC. The encoded protein is CASSLAAGGYNEQFF.

This clonotype was counted at least ten times. The genes are TRBV7-9 and TRBJ2-7; D possibly corresponds to TRBD1 (5 bases). The V gene's germline CDR1 is SEHNR and CDR2 FQNEAQ (reference sequence). The V end lost 3 bases, the J end lost 2 bases, and 8 bases lay between the germline ends. This CDR3 has 13 amino acids. The CDR3 sequence is CASSFPGTYEQYF. The CDR3 bases are TGTGCCAGCAGCTTTCCAGGGACCTACGAGCAGTACTTC.

The gene calls are TRBV4-2 and TRBJ2-1; 10 bases map to TRBD2. The germline V gene encodes CDR1 LGHNA and CDR2 YNFKEQ. After removal of 0 bases from V and 6 bases from J, the junction contained 14 bases not matched to a gene. This CDR3 is 19 amino acids long. The CDR3 sequence: CASSQDFGSLAGVANEQFF. The CDR3 DNA reads TGTGCCAGCAGCCAAGATTTCGGGTCCCTAGCGGGAGTCGCCAATGAGCAGTTCTTC.

This clonotype was observed a few times. The genes are TRBV4-3 and TRBJ2-1; the D gene is possibly TRBD2 (5 bases). The V end was cut by 0 bases, the J end by 1 base, with 10 bases between. The CDR3 runs 16 residues. CDR1 is LGHNA and CDR2 is YSLEER in the germline V gene. In DNA form, the CDR3 reads TGCGCCAGCAGCCAAGATCGAAGCGGTTCCTACAATGAGCAGTTCTTC. As protein: CASSQDRSGSYNEQFF.

V and J are TRBV4-1 and TRBJ2-3, with TRBD2 as a possible D gene (5 bases). This CDR3 is 16 amino acids long. The V gene's germline CDR1 is MGHRA and CDR2 YSYEKL. Trimming pared 2 bases from V and 4 bases from J, leaving 16 bases between. The CDR3 reads CASSQSGLDGADTQYF. DNA for the CDR3: TGCGCCAGCAGCCAAAGTGGACTGGATGGCGCAGATACGCAGTATTTT.

This clonotype was observed at least ten times. The chain recombines TRBV4-3 with TRBJ2-1; 7 nucleotides match TRBD2. CDR1 LGHNA and CDR2 YSLEER come from the germline V gene. The CDR3 totals 14 residues. V lost 0 bases and J lost 15; bases outside the gene matches: 11. The CDR3 loop is CASSQDLLAGVPFF. The DNA of the CDR3 is TGCGCCAGCAGCCAAGATCTGTTGGCGGGAGTACCGTTCTTC.

This clonotype was recorded a few times. The chain links TRBV14 to TRBJ2-1; D is unclear. The V and J ends lost 5 bases and 2 bases respectively, with 13 bases between them. Per germline, CDR1 SGHDN and CDR2 FVKESK. The CDR3 is 15 residues long. The CDR3 reads CASSDYLGTYNEQFF. The CDR3 nucleotides read TGTGCCAGCAGCGATTACCTGGGAACCTACAATGAGCAGTTCTTC. The variable domain in full, with the rest retrieved from reference TRBV14 and TRBJ2-1, is EAGVTQFPSHSVIEKGQTVTLRCDPISGHDNLYWYRRVMGKEIKFLLHFVKESKQDESGMPNNRFLAERTGGTYSTLKVQPAELEDSGVYFCASSDYLGTYNEQFFGPGTRLTVL.

The sample holds a few counts of this clonotype. This chain's CDR3 is CASSLAWPDRGLNQPQHF. In DNA form, the CDR3 reads TGTGCCAGCAGTTTAGCCTGGCCGGACAGGGGCCTAAATCAGCCCCAGCATTTT. The rearrangement uses TRBV12-3 or TRBV12-4 and TRBJ1-5, with TRBD1 matching over 9 bases. The CDR3 is made up of 18 amino acids. Trimming at V came to 0 bases and at J to 4 bases, leaving 10 bases not matched to a gene.

The J gene is TRBJ1-4, the V gene TRBV2; no firm D call. Per the germline V gene, CDR1 is SNHLY and CDR2 is FYNNEI. Trimming removed 6 bases at V and 10 bases at J, with 9 bases between. The CDR3 runs to 11 residues. CDR3 bases: TGTGCCAGCAGGGACGGTGTAAAACTGTTTTTT. The encoded protein is CASRDGVKLFF.

This clonotype appeared many times. This chain connects TRBV3-1 to TRBJ2-1; TRBD2 matches 10 bases. CDR3 length: 15 residues. V lost 0 bases, J lost 8 bases, and 4 bases stayed unmatched. Germline values: CDR1 LGHDT, CDR2 YNNKEL (reference sequence). In DNA form, the CDR3 reads TGTGCCAGCAGCCAAGAAGGTCTAGCGGGGGATGAGCAGTTCTTC. It is translated as CASSQEGLAGDEQFF.

This clonotype was counted between two and nine times. This chain links TRBV9 with TRBJ2-7; maybe TRBD1 (5 bases). Trimming cost V 0 bases and J 3 bases, with 7 bases left between them. Germline assignment: CDR1 SGDLS and CDR2 YYNGEE. This CDR3 has 13 amino acids. CDR3 in amino acids: CASSVGQFYEQYF. CDR3 nucleotide sequence: TGTGCCAGCAGCGTAGGACAGTTCTACGAGCAGTACTTC.

The table lists this clonotype with a few counts. The rearrangement joins TRBV12-3 or TRBV12-4 to TRBJ2-1; 7 bases are shared with TRBD1. The CDR3 contains 15 residues. V shed 4 bases, J shed 2 bases, and the junction held 5 bases outside the gene matches. CDR3 DNA sequence: TGTGCCAGCAGTTACCAGGGGGTTGCCTACAATGAGCAGTTCTTC. Translated, it gives CASSYQGVAYNEQFF.

This clonotype came up many times. V usage is TRBV7-2 and J usage is TRBJ2-7, with 9 bases that match TRBD2. Germline lookup yields CDR1 SGHTA and CDR2 FQGNSA. Unmatched junction bases numbered 9, after V lost 5 bases and J lost 7 bases. The CDR3 covers 14 residues. CDR3 sequence (DNA): TGTGCCAGCAGCCCCCTAGCGGGGAGAGATGAGCAGTACTTC. Its protein is CASSPLAGRDEQYF.

Ten or more counts support this clonotype. The rearrangement links TRBV10-3 to TRBJ2-7; D might be TRBD2 (7 bases). The CDR3 runs to 15 residues. V was pared by 9 bases and J by 6 bases, with 24 bases between. The germline V gene encodes CDR1 ENHRY and CDR2 SYGVKD. The CDR3 DNA follows: TGTGCCATTCTCTCGGCGGGGGCGCAAACTGGCGAGCAGTACTTC. This translates into CAILSAGAQTGEQYF.

This clonotype was seen a few times. V and J are TRBV6-1 and TRBJ2-5; 13 bases are shared with TRBD2. The V gene's germline CDR1 is MNHNS and CDR2 SASEGT. V was clipped by 10 bases and J by 3 bases; unmatched bases: 5. CDR3 length equals 14 residues. The CDR3 DNA reads TGTGCCACCGCTGGGACTAGCGGGGAAGAGACCCAGTACTTC. Translated: CATAGTSGEETQYF.